The clone carrying this T cell receptor (beta chain) was seen a single time. These data are taken from a study of blood T cell repertoires in COVID-19. In the study's own analysis: Amplification of reference gene primers was used by the study to estimate nucleated cell counts. Generated by immunoSEQ multiplex PCR, the TCRdb table keeps only in-frame clones and is missing some. That table furnishes V, J and clone size, whereas the DNA furnished D and trimming. Counted here are around 260,000 clones, roughly 88% occurring once; the ten biggest clones make up more than 3.5%. Those who participated ranged in age from about 18 to 89 years and resided in 20 to 25 US areas. Trimming removed 7 bases at V and 6 bases at J, with 15 bases between. Germline V gene sequence: CDR1 SNHLY, CDR2 FYNNEI. This CDR3 has 13 residues.

The specimen was PBMCs or T cells enriched from blood (not recorded which). The sequence was collected from a woman aged 25 to 45 who had recovered from COVID-19. The genes are TRBV2 and TRBJ1-2; a possible D gene is TRBD1 (6 bases). CDR3 sequence (DNA): TGTGCCAGCACCCCCCCAGGGGTCGATGGCTACACCTTC. Translation: CASTPPGVDGYTF.